These T cell receptor beta chains were read from a single sample in a study of cytomegalovirus exposure and HLA in healthy donors. Sequencing used immunoSEQ multiplex PCR; TCRdb keeps in-frame clones, though not all of them. The data hold around 170,000 clones, with roughly 80% observed a single time. The sequencing sample was made of PBMCs. These receptors all stem from a man aged 45-65 years in good health and CMV-seronegative. The CDR3 runs from the conserved cysteine through the conserved F or W.

v_call	j_call	cdr3_aa
TRBV9	TRBJ2-1	CASSDTTRGSSYNEQFF
TRBV29-1	TRBJ1-2	CSHGGTEGYTF
TRBV4-3	TRBJ2-6	CASSQDVFRGSGANVLTF
TRBV28	TRBJ1-2	CASSSTGRYGYTF
TRBV7-9	TRBJ1-6	CASSLRQDSASSPLHF
TRBV30	TRBJ2-2	CARAEGVRYTGELFF
TRBV2	TRBJ1-4	CASNERGNEKLFF
TRBV18	TRBJ2-3	CASSRNGGATDTQYF
TRBV27	TRBJ2-3	CASSPGAEAQPDTQYF
TRBV7-2	TRBJ2-6	CASSFQAYSGANVLTF